This is a list of T cell receptor beta chains from one sample in a study of shared clonotypes between healthy human individuals. Method: immunoSEQ multiplex PCR; TCRdb's copy keeps in-frame clones and lacks some. Found here are 2 million to 2.5 million clones, approximately 96% of them singletons; the top ten hold around 0.13%. The sequenced material came from naive CD4+ T cells sorted from blood. Receptor source: a man aged 18 to 30 in good health. The CDR3 runs from the conserved cysteine through the conserved F or W. The D gene is left open where the match is weak. The size entry is marked missing in some rows and otherwise reads once, few, many or a size class.

clone size: NA; J gene: TRBJ1-1; V gene: TRBV6-5; D gene: NA; CDR3 DNA: TGTGCCAGCAGTTACTCGGGAGGGAGCGGGAACACTGAAGCTTTCTTT; CDR3 protein: CASSYSGGSGNTEAFF
clone size: NA; J gene: TRBJ1-5; V gene: TRBV6-1; D gene: NA; CDR3 DNA: TGTGCCAGCAGTGCCATGACCGGTTTCGAGGCCCAGCATTTT; CDR3 protein: CASSAMTGFEAQHF
clone size: NA; J gene: TRBJ2-5; V gene: TRBV9; D gene: TRBD2; CDR3 DNA: TGTGCCAGCAGCGTCGGACTAGCGGGGCTCCAAGAGACCCAGTACTTC; CDR3 protein: CASSVGLAGLQETQYF
clone size: NA; J gene: TRBJ2-3; V gene: TRBV5-1; D gene: TRBD2; CDR3 DNA: TGCGCCAGTTCTAGCGGGGATAGCACAGATACGCAGTATTTT; CDR3 protein: CASSSGDSTDTQYF
clone size: NA; J gene: TRBJ2-6; V gene: TRBV4-3; D gene: NA; CDR3 DNA: TGCGCCAGCAGCCAAGATTGGAGGCAGCCATTTAACTCTGGGGCCAACGTCCTGACTTTC; CDR3 protein: CASSQDWRQPFNSGANVLTF
clone size: NA; J gene: TRBJ2-3; V gene: TRBV5-1; D gene: TRBD2; CDR3 DNA: TGCGCCAGCAGCGCGGGTTCTAGCGGTAGCACAGATACGCAGTATTTT; CDR3 protein: CASSAGSSGSTDTQYF
clone size: NA; J gene: TRBJ2-2; V gene: TRBV10-3; D gene: TRBD1; CDR3 DNA: TGTGCCACCGCCCCACAGGGGACGGGGACCGGGGAGCTGTTTTTT; CDR3 protein: CATAPQGTGTGELFF
clone size: NA; J gene: TRBJ2-7; V gene: TRBV7-2; D gene: NA; CDR3 DNA: TGTGCCAGCAGCTCGCGGTCATCCTACGAGCAGTACTTC; CDR3 protein: CASSSRSSYEQYF
clone size: NA; J gene: TRBJ2-2; V gene: TRBV28; D gene: TRBD2; CDR3 DNA: TGTGCCAGCACGATTAGCGGGATGGCCGGGGAGCTGTTTTTT; CDR3 protein: CASTISGMAGELFF
clone size: NA; J gene: TRBJ2-3; V gene: TRBV2; D gene: NA; CDR3 DNA: TGTGCCAGCATGGAGGGAGTAGCAGATACGCAGTATTTT; CDR3 protein: CASMEGVADTQYF
clone size: NA; J gene: TRBJ1-4; V gene: TRBV5-1; D gene: NA; CDR3 DNA: TGCGCCAGCAGCTTGGCGGGGGCGATGGATGAAAAACTGTTTTTT; CDR3 protein: CASSLAGAMDEKLFF
clone size: NA; J gene: TRBJ2-2; V gene: TRBV5-1; D gene: NA; CDR3 DNA: TGCGCCAGCAGCCACGACAGATACACCGGGGAGCTGTTTTTT; CDR3 protein: CASSHDRYTGELFF
clone size: once; J gene: TRBJ2-2; V gene: TRBV7-9; D gene: TRBD1; CDR3 DNA: TGTGCCAGCAGCCAATCGGACAGGGTGGCCGGGGAGCTGTTTTTT; CDR3 protein: CASSQSDRVAGELFF
clone size: NA; J gene: TRBJ1-6; V gene: TRBV6-1; D gene: NA; CDR3 DNA: TGTGCCAGCAGTGAACTGGCAGCTAATTCACCCCTCCACTTT; CDR3 protein: CASSELAANSPLHF
clone size: NA; J gene: TRBJ2-7; V gene: TRBV18; D gene: TRBD2; CDR3 DNA: TGTGCCAGCTCACTCTGGGACGAAGCGACTAGCGGGAAGTACGAGCAGTACTTC; CDR3 protein: CASSLWDEATSGKYEQYF
clone size: once; J gene: TRBJ1-6; V gene: TRBV6-5; D gene: TRBD1; CDR3 DNA: TGTGCCAGCAGCCGACAGGGAAGGGTTTCACCCCTCCACTTT; CDR3 protein: CASSRQGRVSPLHF
clone size: NA; J gene: TRBJ2-5; V gene: TRBV18; D gene: TRBD2; CDR3 DNA: TGTGCCAGCTCACCGGTCTTACTAGCGGGAGGCCAAGAGACCCAGTACTTC; CDR3 protein: CASSPVLLAGGQETQYF
clone size: NA; J gene: TRBJ2-7; V gene: TRBV25-1; D gene: NA; CDR3 DNA: TGTGCCAGCACCTCAATTTGGAGGGACAGCTCCTACGAGCAGTACTTC; CDR3 protein: CASTSIWRDSSYEQYF
clone size: NA; J gene: TRBJ2-7; V gene: TRBV10-2; D gene: NA; CDR3 DNA: TGCGCCACGATAGGGACGGACTCCTACGAGCAGTACTTC; CDR3 protein: CATIGTDSYEQYF
clone size: NA; J gene: TRBJ2-4; V gene: TRBV7-6; D gene: NA; CDR3 DNA: TGTGCCAGCAGCTTATTAGGGGTAGCCAAAAACATTCAGTACTTC; CDR3 protein: CASSLLGVAKNIQYF
clone size: NA; J gene: TRBJ2-7; V gene: TRBV19; D gene: TRBD1; CDR3 DNA: TGTGCCAGTAGTAGAGACGACAGGGCTATAGGGGACTACGAGCAGTACTTC; CDR3 protein: CASSRDDRAIGDYEQYF
clone size: NA; J gene: TRBJ1-3; V gene: TRBV28; D gene: NA; CDR3 DNA: TGTGCCAGCAGTTTGGCTCCAGACGGAAACACCATATATTTT; CDR3 protein: CASSLAPDGNTIYF
clone size: NA; J gene: TRBJ2-5; V gene: TRBV10-3; D gene: NA; CDR3 DNA: TGTGCCATCTCGGGACACACCCAAGAGACCCAGTACTTC; CDR3 protein: CAISGHTQETQYF
clone size: once; J gene: TRBJ2-7; V gene: TRBV10-3; D gene: TRBD2; CDR3 DNA: TGTGCCATCAGTGGCATAGCGGGAGGGCCCCACGAGCAGTACTTC; CDR3 protein: CAISGIAGGPHEQYF
clone size: NA; J gene: TRBJ1-6; V gene: TRBV6-6; D gene: NA; CDR3 DNA: TGTGCCAGCACCCAAACAGGCCGCTCCTATAATTCACCCCTCCACTTT; CDR3 protein: CASTQTGRSYNSPLHF
clone size: NA; J gene: TRBJ2-7; V gene: TRBV19; D gene: TRBD2; CDR3 DNA: TGTGCCAGTAGTATACGCGGGAGTTTTTCCTACGAGCAGTACTTC; CDR3 protein: CASSIRGSFSYEQYF
clone size: NA; J gene: TRBJ2-2; V gene: TRBV14; D gene: NA; CDR3 DNA: TGTGCCAGCAGGGATAGCACCGCGAACACCGGGGAGCTGTTTTTT; CDR3 protein: CASRDSTANTGELFF
clone size: NA; J gene: TRBJ2-6; V gene: TRBV18; D gene: NA; CDR3 DNA: TGTGCCAGCTCACCAGATGGGCCGGGGTCTGGGGCCAACGTCCTGACTTTC; CDR3 protein: CASSPDGPGSGANVLTF
clone size: NA; J gene: TRBJ2-5; V gene: TRBV7-9; D gene: NA; CDR3 DNA: TGTGCCAGCAGCCCGGGACTCCTGTATGCAGGGGAGACCCAGTACTTC; CDR3 protein: CASSPGLLYAGETQYF
clone size: NA; J gene: TRBJ1-6; V gene: TRBV6-5; D gene: NA; CDR3 DNA: TGTGCCAGCAGTGCCAGGTCAGGGAATTCACCCCTCCACTTT; CDR3 protein: CASSARSGNSPLHF
clone size: NA; J gene: TRBJ2-2; V gene: TRBV7-6; D gene: NA; CDR3 DNA: TGTGCCAGCAGCTTAGCGCAAAATGACATAACCGGGGAGCTGTTTTTT; CDR3 protein: CASSLAQNDITGELFF
clone size: NA; J gene: TRBJ2-1; V gene: TRBV18; D gene: TRBD2; CDR3 DNA: TGTGCCAGCTCACCCGGGGGGTCCGATGAGCAGTTCTTC; CDR3 protein: CASSPGGSDEQFF
clone size: few; J gene: TRBJ1-3; V gene: TRBV7-2; D gene: NA; CDR3 DNA: TGTGCCAGCAGCTTAGATCAGAACACCATATATTTT; CDR3 protein: CASSLDQNTIYF
clone size: NA; J gene: TRBJ1-3; V gene: TRBV6-1; D gene: TRBD1; CDR3 DNA: TGTGCCAGCAGTGCTCCCTTTGACAGGGGCTGGAACACCATATATTTT; CDR3 protein: CASSAPFDRGWNTIYF
clone size: NA; J gene: TRBJ2-7; V gene: TRBV5-4; D gene: NA; CDR3 DNA: TGTGCCAGCAGCTTGGTAGGATCGGTGACCTACGAGCAGTACTTC; CDR3 protein: CASSLVGSVTYEQYF
clone size: NA; J gene: TRBJ2-7; V gene: TRBV7-2; D gene: NA; CDR3 DNA: TGTGCCAGCAGCTTCCAAGGGGACGAGCAGTACTTC; CDR3 protein: CASSFQGDEQYF
clone size: NA; J gene: TRBJ1-1; V gene: TRBV7-2; D gene: NA; CDR3 DNA: TGTGCCAGCAGCCTACGGCAGGTGAACACTGAAGCTTTCTTT; CDR3 protein: CASSLRQVNTEAFF
clone size: NA; J gene: TRBJ1-1; V gene: TRBV18; D gene: NA; CDR3 DNA: TGTGCCAGCTCACCATTCGAGGGGGGTGAAGCTTTCTTT; CDR3 protein: CASSPFEGGEAFF
clone size: NA; J gene: TRBJ2-2; V gene: TRBV29-1; D gene: NA; CDR3 DNA: TGCAGCGTTTTCAAGGACACCGGGGAGCTGTTTTTT; CDR3 protein: CSVFKDTGELFF
clone size: NA; J gene: TRBJ2-3; V gene: TRBV10-3; D gene: TRBD1; CDR3 DNA: TGTGCCATCAGTCCGGGACAGTACACAGATACGCAGTATTTT; CDR3 protein: CAISPGQYTDTQYF
clone size: NA; J gene: TRBJ2-5; V gene: TRBV4-2; D gene: NA; CDR3 DNA: TGTGCCAGCAGCCCCCACGGTTGGGGAGAAAACCAAGAGACCCAGTACTTC; CDR3 protein: CASSPHGWGENQETQYF
clone size: NA; J gene: TRBJ2-7; V gene: TRBV28; D gene: NA; CDR3 DNA: TGTGCCAGCAGGGCCACAGGGTCAGGGGACTACGAGCAGTACTTC; CDR3 protein: CASRATGSGDYEQYF
clone size: NA; J gene: TRBJ2-5; V gene: TRBV5-1; D gene: NA; CDR3 DNA: TGCGCCAGCAGCTTGGGGCTAGTAGACGAGACCCAGTACTTC; CDR3 protein: CASSLGLVDETQYF
clone size: NA; J gene: TRBJ2-7; V gene: TRBV5-8; D gene: NA; CDR3 DNA: TGTGCCAGCAGCTTGCTTCTAGTCAGGGGATACGAGCAGTACTTC; CDR3 protein: CASSLLLVRGYEQYF
clone size: NA; J gene: TRBJ2-6; V gene: TRBV25-1; D gene: NA; CDR3 DNA: TGTGCCAGCAGTGCTAGCTCTGGGGCCAACGTCCTGACTTTC; CDR3 protein: CASSASSGANVLTF
clone size: NA; J gene: TRBJ1-1; V gene: TRBV7-3; D gene: TRBD1; CDR3 DNA: TGTGCCAGCAGCTTAGCAGGGGGTATGAACACTGAAGCTTTCTTT; CDR3 protein: CASSLAGGMNTEAFF
clone size: NA; J gene: TRBJ2-7; V gene: TRBV6-5; D gene: TRBD1; CDR3 DNA: TGTGCCAGCTTCCGGACAGGGTTCGGCGAGCAGTACTTC; CDR3 protein: CASFRTGFGEQYF
clone size: NA; J gene: TRBJ2-3; V gene: TRBV6-5; D gene: NA; CDR3 DNA: TGTGCCAGCAGTACGCCGGGCGTCGGGGCGCAGTATTTT; CDR3 protein: CASSTPGVGAQYF
clone size: NA; J gene: TRBJ2-3; V gene: TRBV27; D gene: NA; CDR3 DNA: TGTGCCAGCAGTTTATCAAGGGGCTCCCGCACAGATACGCAGTATTTT; CDR3 protein: CASSLSRGSRTDTQYF
clone size: NA; J gene: TRBJ1-5; V gene: TRBV28; D gene: NA; CDR3 DNA: TGTGCCAGCAGCCCGCGGCAGATAAATCAGCCCCAGCATTTT; CDR3 protein: CASSPRQINQPQHF